This TCR beta chain was observed in a study of T-cell reconstitution after alpha-beta-depleted transplantation in children. Unique molecular identifiers were incorporated during preparation of the TCRbeta library. TCRdb reprocessed the PCR reads via MiXCR and lists one record per CDR3 protein. Counted here are about 1,000,000 distinct CDR3 sequences, about 29% occurring once; the ten biggest clones make up about 28%. This clonotype came up a few times. Trimming took 4 bases from V and 0 from J, leaving 17 bases between them. CDR3 size: 17 residues. This clonotype was obtained from a boy in the first two years of life who had a stem cell transplant for SCID, so the T cells may come from the graft donor. Material: PBMCs, mostly from graft donor cells, obtained 360 days after TCRalphabeta/CD19-depleted stem cell transplant. The chain combines TRBV12-3 or TRBV12-4 with TRBJ2-3, with D uncertain. Written as DNA, the CDR3 is TGTGCCAGCAGTTATAAGCGCGGAGTCGACAGCACAGATACGCAGTATTTT. It is translated as CASSYKRGVDSTDTQYF.